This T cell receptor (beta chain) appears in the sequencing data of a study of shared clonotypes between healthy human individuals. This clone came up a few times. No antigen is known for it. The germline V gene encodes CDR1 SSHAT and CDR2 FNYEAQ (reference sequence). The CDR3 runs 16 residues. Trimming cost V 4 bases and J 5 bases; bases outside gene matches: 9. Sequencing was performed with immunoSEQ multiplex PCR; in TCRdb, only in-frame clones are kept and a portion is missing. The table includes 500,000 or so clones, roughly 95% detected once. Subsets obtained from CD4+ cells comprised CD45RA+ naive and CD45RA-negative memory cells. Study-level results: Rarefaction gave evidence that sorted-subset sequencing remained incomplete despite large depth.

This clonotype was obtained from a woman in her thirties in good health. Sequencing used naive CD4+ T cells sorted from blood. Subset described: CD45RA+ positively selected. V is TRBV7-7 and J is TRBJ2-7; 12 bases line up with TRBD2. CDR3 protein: CASSSETSGRSHEQYF. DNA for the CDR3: TGTGCCAGCAGCTCGGAAACTAGCGGGAGGTCCCACGAGCAGTACTTC.